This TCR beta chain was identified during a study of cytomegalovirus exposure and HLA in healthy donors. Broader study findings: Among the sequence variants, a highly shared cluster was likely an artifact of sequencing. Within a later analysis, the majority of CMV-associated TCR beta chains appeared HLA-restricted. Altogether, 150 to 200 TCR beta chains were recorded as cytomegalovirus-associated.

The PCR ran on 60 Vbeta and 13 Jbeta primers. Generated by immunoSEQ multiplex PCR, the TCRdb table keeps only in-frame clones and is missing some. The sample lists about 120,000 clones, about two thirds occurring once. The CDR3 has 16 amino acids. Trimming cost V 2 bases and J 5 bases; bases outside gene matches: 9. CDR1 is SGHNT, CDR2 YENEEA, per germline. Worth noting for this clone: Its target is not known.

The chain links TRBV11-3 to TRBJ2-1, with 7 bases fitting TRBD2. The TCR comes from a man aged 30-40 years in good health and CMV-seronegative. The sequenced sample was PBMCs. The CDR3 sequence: CASSLSVPGGNNEQFF. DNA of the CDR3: TGTGCCAGCAGCTTATCCGTTCCGGGGGGAAACAATGAGCAGTTCTTC.